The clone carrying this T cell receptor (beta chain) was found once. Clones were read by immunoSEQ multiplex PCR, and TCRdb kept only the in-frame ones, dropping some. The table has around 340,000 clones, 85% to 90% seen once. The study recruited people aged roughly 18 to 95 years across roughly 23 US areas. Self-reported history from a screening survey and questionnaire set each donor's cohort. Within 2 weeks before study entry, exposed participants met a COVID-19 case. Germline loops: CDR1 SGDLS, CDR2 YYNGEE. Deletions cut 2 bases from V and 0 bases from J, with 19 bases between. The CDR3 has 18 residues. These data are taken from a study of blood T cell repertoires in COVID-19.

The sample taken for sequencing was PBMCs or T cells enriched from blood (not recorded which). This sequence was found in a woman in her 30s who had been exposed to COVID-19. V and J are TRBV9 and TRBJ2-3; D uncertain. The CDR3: CASSVLTSTTPSTDTQYF. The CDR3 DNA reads TGTGCCAGCAGCGTTTTGACTTCTACCACTCCCAGCACAGATACGCAGTATTTT.